The sample holds one count of the clone carrying this T cell receptor (beta chain). This specimen includes other DNA sequences encoding the same CDR3. These data belong to a study of T cell changes during pregnancy in multiple sclerosis. Clones were read by immunoSEQ multiplex PCR, and TCRdb kept only the in-frame ones, dropping some. The table shows 55,000 to 75,000 clones, with about 91% occurring only once. The germline V and J ends were trimmed by 3 bases and 2 bases, with 12 bases remaining between them. From germline, CDR1 is LNHDA and CDR2 SQIVND (reference sequence). The CDR3 contains 15 residues.

Sequencing used peripheral blood, obtained after pregnancy. The chain links TRBV19 to TRBJ2-3; D is perhaps TRBD1 (5 bases). The clonotype comes from a female donor with multiple sclerosis, enrolled in a pregnancy study. Here the CDR3 reads CASSIMGQATDTQYF. In DNA, the CDR3 is TGTGCCAGTAGTATCATGGGGCAGGCCACAGATACGCAGTATTTT.